This T cell receptor (beta chain) was obtained from a study of shared clonotypes between healthy human individuals. Germline values: CDR1 MNHEY, CDR2 SMNVEV (reference sequence). Trimming took 6 bases from V and 5 from J; bases not matched to a gene: 8. The CDR3 runs 14 residues. Produced via immunoSEQ multiplex PCR; TCRdb's table is partial and in-frame only. Among 1,500,000 or so clones listed, approximately 98.5% were seen once. The clonotype was recovered from a man aged 25 to 40 in good health. The chain combines TRBV27 with TRBJ1-1; the match to TRBD1 covers 8 bases. The sample was naive CD4+ T cells sorted from blood. Specified subset: CD45RA+ positively selected. As DNA, the CDR3 is TGTGCCAGCAGGACGGACAGGGATGGGACTGAAGCTTTCTTT. Protein product: CASRTDRDGTEAFF.